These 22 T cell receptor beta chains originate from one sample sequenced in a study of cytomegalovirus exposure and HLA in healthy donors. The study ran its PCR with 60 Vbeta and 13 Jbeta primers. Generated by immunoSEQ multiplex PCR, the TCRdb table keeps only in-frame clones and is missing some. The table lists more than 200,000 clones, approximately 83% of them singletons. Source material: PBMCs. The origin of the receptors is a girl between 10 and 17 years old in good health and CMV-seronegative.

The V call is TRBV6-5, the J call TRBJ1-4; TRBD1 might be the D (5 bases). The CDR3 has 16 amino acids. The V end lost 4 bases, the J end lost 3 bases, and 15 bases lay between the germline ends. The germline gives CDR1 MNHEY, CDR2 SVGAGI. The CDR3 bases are TGTGCCAGCAGTTTCGACCGGGGGGGGGCTAATGAAAAACTGTTTTTT. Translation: CASSFDRGGANEKLFF.

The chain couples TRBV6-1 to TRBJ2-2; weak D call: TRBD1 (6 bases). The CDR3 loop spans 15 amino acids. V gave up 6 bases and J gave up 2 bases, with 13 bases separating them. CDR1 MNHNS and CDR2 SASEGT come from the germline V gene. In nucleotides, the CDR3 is TGTGCCAGCAGAGTTTCGGGACACAACACCGGGGAGCTGTTTTTT. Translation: CASRVSGHNTGELFF.

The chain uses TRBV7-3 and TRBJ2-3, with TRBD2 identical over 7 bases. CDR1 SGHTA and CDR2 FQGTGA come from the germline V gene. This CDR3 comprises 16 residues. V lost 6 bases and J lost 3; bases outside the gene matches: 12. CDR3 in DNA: TGTGCCAGCAGGTCGCCTTGGCGGGAGAGAACAGATACGCAGTATTTT. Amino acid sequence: CASRSPWRERTDTQYF.

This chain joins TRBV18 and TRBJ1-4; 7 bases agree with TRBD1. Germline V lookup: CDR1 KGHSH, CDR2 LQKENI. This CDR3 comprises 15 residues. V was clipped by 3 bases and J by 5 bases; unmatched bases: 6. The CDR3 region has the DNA TGTGCCAGCTCACCGAATTCGGGACAGAATGAAAAACTGTTTTTT. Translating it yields CASSPNSGQNEKLFF.

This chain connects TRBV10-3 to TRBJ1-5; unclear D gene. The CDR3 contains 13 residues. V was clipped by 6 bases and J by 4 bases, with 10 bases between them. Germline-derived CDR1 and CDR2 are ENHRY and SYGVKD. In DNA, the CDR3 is TGTGCCATCAGAGAGGACGGGAATCAGCCCCAGCATTTT. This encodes CAIREDGNQPQHF.

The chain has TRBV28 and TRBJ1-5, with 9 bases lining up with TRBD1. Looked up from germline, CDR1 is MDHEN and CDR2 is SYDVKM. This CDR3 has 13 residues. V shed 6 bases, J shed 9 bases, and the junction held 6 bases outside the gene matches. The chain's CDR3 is CASSRTGVLPQHF. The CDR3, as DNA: TGTGCCAGCAGCCGGACAGGGGTGCTGCCCCAGCATTTT.

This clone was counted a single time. The CDR3 sequence is CASSDNQGTKGYLNSPLHF. Here the CDR3 DNA reads TGCGCCAGCAGCGATAACCAGGGGACGAAGGGGTACCTCAATTCACCCCTCCACTTT. The J gene is TRBJ1-6, the V gene TRBV5-1; TRBD1 might be the D (6 bases). V lost 4 bases and J 7 bases, leaving 27 bases between the germline ends. Per germline, CDR1 SGHRS and CDR2 YFSETQ. This CDR3 contains 19 residues.

DNA of the CDR3: TGTGCCAGAAGCTTGGCCCTGCGGGATACCTACAATGAGCAGTTCTTC. Its translation: CARSLALRDTYNEQFF. The rearrangement uses TRBV5-3 and TRBJ2-1, with D possibly being TRBD2 (6 bases). TRBV5-3 is placed among ORFs of uncertain function. The germline V and J ends were trimmed by 0 bases and 2 bases, with 12 bases remaining between them. This CDR3 is 16 amino acids long.

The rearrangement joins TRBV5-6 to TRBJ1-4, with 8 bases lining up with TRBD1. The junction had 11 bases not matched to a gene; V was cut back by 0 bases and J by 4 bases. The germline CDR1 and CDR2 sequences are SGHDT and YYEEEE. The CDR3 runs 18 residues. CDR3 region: CASSLGSDRGRFNEKLFF. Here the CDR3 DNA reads TGTGCCAGCAGCTTGGGGTCCGACAGGGGAAGATTTAATGAAAAACTGTTTTTT.

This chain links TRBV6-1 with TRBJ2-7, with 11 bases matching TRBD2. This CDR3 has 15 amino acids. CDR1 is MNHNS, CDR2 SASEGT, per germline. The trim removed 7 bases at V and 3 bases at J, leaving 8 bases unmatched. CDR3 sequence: CASKLAGARGYEQYF. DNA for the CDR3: TGTGCCAGCAAACTAGCGGGAGCTCGCGGCTACGAGCAGTACTTC.

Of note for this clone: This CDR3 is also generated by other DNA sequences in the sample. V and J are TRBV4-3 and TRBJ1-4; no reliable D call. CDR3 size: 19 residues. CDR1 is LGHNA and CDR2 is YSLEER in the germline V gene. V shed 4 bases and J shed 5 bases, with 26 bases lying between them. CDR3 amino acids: CASSPGLRVFRALNEKLFF. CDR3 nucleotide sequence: TGCGCCAGCAGCCCAGGTCTGAGGGTTTTCCGGGCCCTGAATGAAAAACTGTTTTTT.

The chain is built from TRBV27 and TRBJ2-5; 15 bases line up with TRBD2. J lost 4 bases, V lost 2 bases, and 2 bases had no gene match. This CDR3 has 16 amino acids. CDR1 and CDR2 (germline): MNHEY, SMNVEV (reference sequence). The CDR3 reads CASSLRTSGGAETQYF. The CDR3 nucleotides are TGTGCCAGCAGTTTACGGACTAGCGGGGGGGCAGAGACCCAGTACTTC.

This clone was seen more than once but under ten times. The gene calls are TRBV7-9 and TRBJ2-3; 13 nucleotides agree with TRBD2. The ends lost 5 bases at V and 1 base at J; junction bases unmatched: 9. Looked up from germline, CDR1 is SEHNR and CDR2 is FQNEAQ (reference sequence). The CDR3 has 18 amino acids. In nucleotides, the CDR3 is TGTGCCAGCAGCCATTCACTAGCGGGAGGGCCGGGCACAGATACGCAGTATTTT. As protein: CASSHSLAGGPGTDTQYF.

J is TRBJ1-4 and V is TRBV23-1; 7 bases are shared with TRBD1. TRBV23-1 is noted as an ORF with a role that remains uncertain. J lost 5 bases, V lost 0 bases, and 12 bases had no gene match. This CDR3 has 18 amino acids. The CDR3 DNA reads TGCGCCAGCAGTCAATCCTTAGGTATAAGGGGGCGAAATGAAAAACTGTTTTTT. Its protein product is CASSQSLGIRGRNEKLFF.

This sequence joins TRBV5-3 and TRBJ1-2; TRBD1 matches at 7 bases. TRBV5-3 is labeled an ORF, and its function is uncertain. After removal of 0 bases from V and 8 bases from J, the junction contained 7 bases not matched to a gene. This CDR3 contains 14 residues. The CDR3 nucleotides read TGTGCCAGAAGCTTGGAGGACAGGCCTGCAGGCTACACCTTC. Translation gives CARSLEDRPAGYTF.

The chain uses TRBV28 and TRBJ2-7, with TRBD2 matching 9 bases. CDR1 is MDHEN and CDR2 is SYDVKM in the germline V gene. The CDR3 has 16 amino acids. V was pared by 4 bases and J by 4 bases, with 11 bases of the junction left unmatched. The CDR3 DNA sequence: TGTGCCAGCAGTTCGGCCTCCGCGGGAGGGGGGTACGAGCAGTACTTC. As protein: CASSSASAGGGYEQYF.

In DNA form, the CDR3 reads TGCGCCAGCAGCTTGGTAGGGACAGACTATGGCTACACCTTC. Translating gives CASSLVGTDYGYTF. V is TRBV5-1 and J is TRBJ1-2, with 7 nucleotides matching TRBD1. The CDR3 is made up of 14 amino acids. V was clipped by 0 bases and J by 3 bases; unmatched bases: 2. In germline, CDR1 is SGHRS, CDR2 YFSETQ.

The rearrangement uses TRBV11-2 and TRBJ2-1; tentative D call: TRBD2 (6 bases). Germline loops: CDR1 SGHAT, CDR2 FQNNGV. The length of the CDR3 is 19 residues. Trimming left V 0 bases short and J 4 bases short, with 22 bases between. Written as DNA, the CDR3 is TGTGCCAGCAGCTTAGATCTTTTATTGCGCGCCGGGGGTTACAATGAGCAGTTCTTC. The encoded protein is CASSLDLLLRAGGYNEQFF.

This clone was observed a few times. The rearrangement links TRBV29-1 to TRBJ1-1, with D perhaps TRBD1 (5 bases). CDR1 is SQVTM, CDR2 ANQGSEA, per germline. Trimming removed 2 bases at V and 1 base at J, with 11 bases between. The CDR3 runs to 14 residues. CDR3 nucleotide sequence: TGCAGCGTTGAAAAGGCAGGGCGGAACACTGAAGCTTTCTTT. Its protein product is CSVEKAGRNTEAFF.

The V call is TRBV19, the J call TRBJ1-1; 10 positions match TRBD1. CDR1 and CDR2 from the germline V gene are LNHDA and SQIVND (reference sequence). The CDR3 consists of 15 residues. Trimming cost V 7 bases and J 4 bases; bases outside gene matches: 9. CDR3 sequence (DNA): TGTGCCAGTACACCCGGGACAGGGGTTGGCACTGAAGCTTTCTTT. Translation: CASTPGTGVGTEAFF. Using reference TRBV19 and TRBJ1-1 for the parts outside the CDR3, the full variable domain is DGGITQSPKYLFRKEGQNVTLSCEQNLNHDAMYWYRQDPGQGLRLIYYSQIVNDFQKGDIAEGYSVSREKKESFPLTVTSAQKNPTAFYLCASTPGTGVGTEAFFGQGTRLTVV.

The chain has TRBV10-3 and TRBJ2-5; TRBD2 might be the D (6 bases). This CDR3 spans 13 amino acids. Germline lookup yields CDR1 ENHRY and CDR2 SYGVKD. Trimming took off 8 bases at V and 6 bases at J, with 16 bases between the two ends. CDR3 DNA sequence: TGTGCCATCTCGTTCCAGGGAGGAAAGACCCAGTACTTC. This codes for CAISFQGGKTQYF.

This CDR3 is CATSLLAGDFSSYNEQFF. As DNA, the CDR3 is TGTGCCACCAGTCTACTAGCGGGAGACTTCAGCTCCTACAATGAGCAGTTCTTC. The chain employs TRBV15 and TRBJ2-1; 11 bases are shared with TRBD2. Germline V lookup: CDR1 LNHNV, CDR2 YYDKDF (reference sequence). The trim removed 6 bases at V and 0 bases at J, leaving 10 bases unmatched. This CDR3 has 18 residues.